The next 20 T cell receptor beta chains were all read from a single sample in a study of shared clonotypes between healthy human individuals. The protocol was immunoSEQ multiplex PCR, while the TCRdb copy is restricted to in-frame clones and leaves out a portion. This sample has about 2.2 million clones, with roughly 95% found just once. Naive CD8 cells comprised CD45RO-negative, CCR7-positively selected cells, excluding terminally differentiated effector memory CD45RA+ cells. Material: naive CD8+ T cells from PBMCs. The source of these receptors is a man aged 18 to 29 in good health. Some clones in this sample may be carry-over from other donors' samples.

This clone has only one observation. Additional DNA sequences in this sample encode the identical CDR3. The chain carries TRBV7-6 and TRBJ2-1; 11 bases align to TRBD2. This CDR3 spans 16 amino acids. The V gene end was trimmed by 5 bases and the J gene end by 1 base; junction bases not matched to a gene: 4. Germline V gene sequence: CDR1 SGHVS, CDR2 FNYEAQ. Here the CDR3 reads CASSPRTSGSYNEQFF. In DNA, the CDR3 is TGTGCCAGCAGCCCACGGACTAGCGGGTCCTACAATGAGCAGTTCTTC.

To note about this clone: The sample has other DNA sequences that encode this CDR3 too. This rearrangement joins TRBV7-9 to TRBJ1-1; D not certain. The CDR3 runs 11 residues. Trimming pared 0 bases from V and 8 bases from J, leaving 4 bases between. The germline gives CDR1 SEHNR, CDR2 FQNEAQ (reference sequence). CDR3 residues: CASSLATEAFF. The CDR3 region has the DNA TGTGCCAGCAGCTTAGCAACAGAAGCTTTCTTT. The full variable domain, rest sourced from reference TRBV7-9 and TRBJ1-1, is DTGVSQNPRHKITKRGQNVTFRCDPISEHNRLYWYRQTLGQGPEFLTYFQNEAQLEKSRLLSDRFSAERPKGSFSTLEIQRTEQGDSAMYLCASSLATEAFFGQGTRLTVV.

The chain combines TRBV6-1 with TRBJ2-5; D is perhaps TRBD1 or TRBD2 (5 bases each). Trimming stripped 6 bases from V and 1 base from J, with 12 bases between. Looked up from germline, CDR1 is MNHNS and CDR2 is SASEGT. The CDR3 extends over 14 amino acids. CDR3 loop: CASSVFGTQETQYF. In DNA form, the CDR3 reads TGTGCCAGCAGCGTATTTGGGACCCAAGAGACCCAGTACTTC.

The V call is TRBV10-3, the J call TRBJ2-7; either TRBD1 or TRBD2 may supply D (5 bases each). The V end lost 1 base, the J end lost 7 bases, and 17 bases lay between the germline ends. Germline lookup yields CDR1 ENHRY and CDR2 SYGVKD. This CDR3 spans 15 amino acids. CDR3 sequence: CAISEFLGENWEQYF. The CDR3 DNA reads TGTGCCATCAGTGAGTTCTTGGGGGAAAACTGGGAGCAGTACTTC.

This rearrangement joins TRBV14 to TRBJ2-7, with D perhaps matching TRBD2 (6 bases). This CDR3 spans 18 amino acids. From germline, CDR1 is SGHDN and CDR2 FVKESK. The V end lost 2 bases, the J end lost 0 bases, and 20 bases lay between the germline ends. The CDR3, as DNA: TGTGCCAGCAGCCAACGAACAGAAGGGTGGCGGGACTCCTACGAGCAGTACTTC. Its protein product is CASSQRTEGWRDSYEQYF.

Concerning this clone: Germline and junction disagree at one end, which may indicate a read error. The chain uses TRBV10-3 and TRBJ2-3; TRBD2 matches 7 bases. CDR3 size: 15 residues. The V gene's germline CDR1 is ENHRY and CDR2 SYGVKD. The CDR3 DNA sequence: TGTGCCATCAGTGGGCCTAGCGGAAGCACAGATACGCGGTATTTT. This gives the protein CAISGPSGSTDTRYF.

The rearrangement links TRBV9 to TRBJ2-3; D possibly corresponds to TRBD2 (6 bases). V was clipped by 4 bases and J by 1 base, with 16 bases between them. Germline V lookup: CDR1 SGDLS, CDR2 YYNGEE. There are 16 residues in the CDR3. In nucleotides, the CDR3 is TGTGCCAGCAGCCTAGGGACTGCTCAAGGCACAGATACGCAGTATTTT. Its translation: CASSLGTAQGTDTQYF.

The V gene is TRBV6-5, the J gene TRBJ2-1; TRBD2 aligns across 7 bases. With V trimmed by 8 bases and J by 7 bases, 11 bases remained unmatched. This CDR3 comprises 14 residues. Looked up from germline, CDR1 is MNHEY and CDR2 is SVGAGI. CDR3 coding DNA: TGTGCCAGCCGGACGAGACTAGCCCTTAATGAGCAGTTCTTC. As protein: CASRTRLALNEQFF.

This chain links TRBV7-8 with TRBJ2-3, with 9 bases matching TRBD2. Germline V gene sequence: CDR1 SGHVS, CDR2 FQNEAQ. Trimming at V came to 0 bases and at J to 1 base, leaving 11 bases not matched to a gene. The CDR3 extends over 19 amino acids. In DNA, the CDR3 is TGTGCCAGCAGCTTAGCCCTAGCGGGGCCGACGGGGGGCACAGATACGCAGTATTTT. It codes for CASSLALAGPTGGTDTQYF.

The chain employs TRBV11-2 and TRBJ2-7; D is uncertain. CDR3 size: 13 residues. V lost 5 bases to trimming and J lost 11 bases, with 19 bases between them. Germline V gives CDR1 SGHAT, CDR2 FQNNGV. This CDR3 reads CASSPPGLREEYF. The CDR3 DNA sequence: TGTGCCAGCAGCCCCCCCGGGCTTAGAGAGGAGTACTTC.

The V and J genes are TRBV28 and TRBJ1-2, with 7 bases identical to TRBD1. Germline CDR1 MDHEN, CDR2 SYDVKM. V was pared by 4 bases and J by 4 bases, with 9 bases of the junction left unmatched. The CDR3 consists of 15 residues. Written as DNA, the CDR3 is TGTGCCAGCAGTTACCAAGGGGGCGCGGGCTATGGCTACACCTTC. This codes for CASSYQGGAGYGYTF.

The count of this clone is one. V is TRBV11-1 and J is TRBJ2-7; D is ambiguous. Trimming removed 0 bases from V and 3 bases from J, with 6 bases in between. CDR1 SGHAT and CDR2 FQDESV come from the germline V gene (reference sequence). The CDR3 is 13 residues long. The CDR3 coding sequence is TGTGCCAGCAGCTTAGCGAGCAGCTACGAGCAGTACTTC. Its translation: CASSLASSYEQYF.

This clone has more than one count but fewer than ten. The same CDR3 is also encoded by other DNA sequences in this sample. CDR3 nucleotides: TGTGCCAGCAGCGTAGGGACAGCTAATCAGCCCCAGCATTTT. Its translation is CASSVGTANQPQHF. The chain uses TRBV9 and TRBJ1-5, with D possibly matching TRBD1 (6 bases). V lost 0 bases and J lost 4, with 8 bases in between. This CDR3 has 14 residues. CDR1 is SGDLS and CDR2 is YYNGEE in the germline V gene.

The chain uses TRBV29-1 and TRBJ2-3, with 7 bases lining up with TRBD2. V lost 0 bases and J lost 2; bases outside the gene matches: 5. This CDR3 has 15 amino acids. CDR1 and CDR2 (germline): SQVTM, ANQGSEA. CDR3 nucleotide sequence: TGCAGCGTTGAAGATATGGGGACTATCACAGATACGCAGTATTTT. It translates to CSVEDMGTITDTQYF.

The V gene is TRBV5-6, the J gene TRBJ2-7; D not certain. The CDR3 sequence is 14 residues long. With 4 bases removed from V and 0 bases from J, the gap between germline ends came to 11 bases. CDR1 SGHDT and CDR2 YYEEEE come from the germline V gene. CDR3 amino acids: CASSRQVPSYEQYF. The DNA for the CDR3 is TGTGCCAGCAGCAGGCAGGTCCCCTCCTACGAGCAGTACTTC.

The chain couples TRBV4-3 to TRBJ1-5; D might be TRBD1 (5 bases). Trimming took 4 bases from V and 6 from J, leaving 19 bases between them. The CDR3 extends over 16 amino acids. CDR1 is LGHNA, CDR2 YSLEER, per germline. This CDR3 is CASSPRGDPRAQPQHF. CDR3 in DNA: TGCGCCAGCAGCCCCCGTGGGGACCCGAGGGCTCAGCCCCAGCATTTT.

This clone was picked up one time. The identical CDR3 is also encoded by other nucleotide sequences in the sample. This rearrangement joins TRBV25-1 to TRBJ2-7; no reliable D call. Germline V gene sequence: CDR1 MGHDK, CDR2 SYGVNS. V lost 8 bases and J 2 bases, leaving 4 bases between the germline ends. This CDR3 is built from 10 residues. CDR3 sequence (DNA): TGTGCCAGCGGTACCTACGAGCAGTACTTC. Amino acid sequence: CASGTYEQYF.

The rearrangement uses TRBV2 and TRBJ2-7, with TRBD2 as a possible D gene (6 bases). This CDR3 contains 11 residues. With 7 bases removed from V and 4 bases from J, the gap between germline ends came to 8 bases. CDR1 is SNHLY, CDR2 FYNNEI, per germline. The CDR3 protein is CASTGDYEQYF. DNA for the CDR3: TGTGCCAGCACGGGGGATTACGAGCAGTACTTC.

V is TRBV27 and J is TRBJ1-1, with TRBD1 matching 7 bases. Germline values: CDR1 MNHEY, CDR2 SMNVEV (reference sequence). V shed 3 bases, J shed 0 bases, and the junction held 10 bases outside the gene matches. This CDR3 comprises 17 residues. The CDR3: CASSLLPGQTMNTEAFF. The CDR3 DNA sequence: TGTGCCAGCAGTTTGCTCCCGGGACAGACCATGAACACTGAAGCTTTCTTT.

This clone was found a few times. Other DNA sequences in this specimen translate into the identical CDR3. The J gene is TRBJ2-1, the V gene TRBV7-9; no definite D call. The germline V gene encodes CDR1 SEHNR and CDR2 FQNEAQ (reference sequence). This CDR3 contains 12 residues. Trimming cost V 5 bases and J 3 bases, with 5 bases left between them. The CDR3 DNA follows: TGTGCCAGCAGCCCCCTCTACAATGAGCAGTTCTTC. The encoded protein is CASSPLYNEQFF.